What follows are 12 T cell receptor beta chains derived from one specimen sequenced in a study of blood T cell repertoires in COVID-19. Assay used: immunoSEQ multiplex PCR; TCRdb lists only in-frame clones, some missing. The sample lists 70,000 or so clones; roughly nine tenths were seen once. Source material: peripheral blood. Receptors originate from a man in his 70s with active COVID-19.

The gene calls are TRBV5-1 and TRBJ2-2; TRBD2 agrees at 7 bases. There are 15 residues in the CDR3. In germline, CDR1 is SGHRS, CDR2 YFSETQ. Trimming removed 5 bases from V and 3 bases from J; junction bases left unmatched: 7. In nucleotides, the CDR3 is TGCGCCAGCAGGCCACGGGCGGGAGACACCGGGGAGCTGTTTTTT. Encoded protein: CASRPRAGDTGELFF. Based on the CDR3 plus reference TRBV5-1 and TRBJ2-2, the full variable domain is KAGVTQTPRYLIKTRGQQVTLSCSPISGHRSVSWYQQTPGQGLQFLFEYFSETQRNKGNFPGRFSGRQFSNSRSEMNVSTLELGDSALYLCASRPRAGDTGELFFGEGSRLTVL.

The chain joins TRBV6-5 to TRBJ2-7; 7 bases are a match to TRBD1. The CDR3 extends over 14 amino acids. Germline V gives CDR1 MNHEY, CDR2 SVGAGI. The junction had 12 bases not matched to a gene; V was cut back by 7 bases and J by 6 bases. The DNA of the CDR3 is TGTGCCAGCAAGTGGGGGCAGGGGGTGTCCGAGCAGTACTTC. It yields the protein CASKWGQGVSEQYF.

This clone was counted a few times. The CDR3 DNA reads as TGTGCCAGCAGCTTAAACGTGCCAGTAACAAACACAGATACGCAGTATTTT. Encoded protein: CASSLNVPVTNTDTQYF. The chain carries TRBV7-3 and TRBJ2-3; D uncertain. V was shortened by 1 base and J by 2 bases, with 16 bases between the two germline ends. Germline loops: CDR1 SGHTA, CDR2 FQGTGA. The CDR3 contains 17 residues. Combining the CDR3 with reference TRBV7-3 and TRBJ2-3 gives the whole variable domain GAGVSQTPSNKVTEKGKYVELRCDPISGHTALYWYRQSLGQGPEFLIYFQGTGAADDSGLPNDRFFAVRPEGSVSTLKIQRTERGDSAVYLCASSLNVPVTNTDTQYFGPGTRLTVL.

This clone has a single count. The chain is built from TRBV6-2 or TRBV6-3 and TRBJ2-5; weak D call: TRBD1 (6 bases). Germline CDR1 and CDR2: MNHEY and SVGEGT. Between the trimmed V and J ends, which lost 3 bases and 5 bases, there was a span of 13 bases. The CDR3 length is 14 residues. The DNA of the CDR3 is TGTGCCAGCAGTTATGTTGACAGGAGGGAGACCCAGTACTTC. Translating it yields CASSYVDRRETQYF.

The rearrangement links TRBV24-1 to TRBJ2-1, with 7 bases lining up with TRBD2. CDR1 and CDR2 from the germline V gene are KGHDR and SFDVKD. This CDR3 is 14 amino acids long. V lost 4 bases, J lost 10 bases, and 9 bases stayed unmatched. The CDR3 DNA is TGTGCCACCAGTGACCCCCCACTAGCGTTAGAGCAGTTCTTC. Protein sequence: CATSDPPLALEQFF.

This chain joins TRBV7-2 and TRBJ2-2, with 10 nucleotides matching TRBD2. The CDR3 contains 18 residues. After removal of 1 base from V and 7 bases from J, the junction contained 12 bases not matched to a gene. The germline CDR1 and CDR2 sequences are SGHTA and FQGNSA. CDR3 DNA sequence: TGTGCCAGCAGCTTAGGGGCTAGCGGGAGTCCCTCAGGCGGGGAGCTGTTTTTT. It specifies CASSLGASGSPSGGELFF.

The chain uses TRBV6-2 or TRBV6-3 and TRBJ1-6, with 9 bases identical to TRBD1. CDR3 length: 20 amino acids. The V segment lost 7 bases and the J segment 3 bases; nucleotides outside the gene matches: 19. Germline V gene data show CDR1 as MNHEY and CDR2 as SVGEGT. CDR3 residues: CASIPPGDREGTHYNSPLHF. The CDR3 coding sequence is TGTGCCAGCATCCCACCGGGGGACAGGGAAGGGACCCACTATAATTCACCCCTCCACTTT.

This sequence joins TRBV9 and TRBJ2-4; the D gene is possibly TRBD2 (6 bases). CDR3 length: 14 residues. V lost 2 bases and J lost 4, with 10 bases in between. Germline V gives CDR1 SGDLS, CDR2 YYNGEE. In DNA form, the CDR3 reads TGTGCCAGCAGCGTGGCACGGGGGAAAAACATTCAGTACTTC. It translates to CASSVARGKNIQYF. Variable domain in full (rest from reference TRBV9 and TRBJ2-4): DSGVTQTPKHLITATGQRVTLRCSPRSGDLSVYWYQQSLDQGLQFLIQYYNGEERAKGNILERFSAQQFPDLHSELNLSSLELGDSALYFCASSVARGKNIQYFGAGTRLSVL.

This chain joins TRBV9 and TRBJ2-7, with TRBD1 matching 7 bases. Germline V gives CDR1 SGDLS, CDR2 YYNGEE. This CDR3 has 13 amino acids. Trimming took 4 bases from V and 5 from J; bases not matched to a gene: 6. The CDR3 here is CASSPGQVHEQYF. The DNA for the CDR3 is TGTGCCAGCAGCCCCGGACAGGTCCACGAGCAGTACTTC.

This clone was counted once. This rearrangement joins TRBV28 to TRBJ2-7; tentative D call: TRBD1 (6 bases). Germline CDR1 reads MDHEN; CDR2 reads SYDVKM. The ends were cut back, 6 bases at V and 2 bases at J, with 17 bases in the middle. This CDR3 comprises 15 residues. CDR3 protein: CASSPVDSQTYEQYF. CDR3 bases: TGTGCCAGCAGCCCAGTGGACAGCCAGACCTACGAGCAGTACTTC.

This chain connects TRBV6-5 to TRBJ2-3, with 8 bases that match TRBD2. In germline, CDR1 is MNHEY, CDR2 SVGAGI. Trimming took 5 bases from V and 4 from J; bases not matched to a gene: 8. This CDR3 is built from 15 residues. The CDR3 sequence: CASSPGLASPDTQYF. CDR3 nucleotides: TGTGCCAGCAGTCCCGGACTAGCAAGCCCAGATACGCAGTATTTT.

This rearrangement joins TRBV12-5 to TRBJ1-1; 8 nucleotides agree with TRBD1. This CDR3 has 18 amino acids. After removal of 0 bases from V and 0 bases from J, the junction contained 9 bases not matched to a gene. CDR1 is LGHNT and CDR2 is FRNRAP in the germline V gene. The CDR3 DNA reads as TGTGCTAGTGGTTTGGTACTGGACAGGGCCTCCGTGAACACTGAAGCTTTCTTT. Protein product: CASGLVLDRASVNTEAFF.